This TCR beta chain is from a study of cytomegalovirus exposure and HLA in healthy donors. Germline V gives CDR1 MNHEY, CDR2 SMNVEV (reference sequence). The CDR3 has 14 amino acids. Trimming cost V 5 bases and J 0 bases, with 10 bases left between them. Study-wide points: Cytomegalovirus status was reportedly diagnosed by the classifier with high sensitivity and specificity.

In regard to this clone: No antigen is known for it.

This table comes from immunoSEQ multiplex PCR, and its TCRdb copy is limited to in-frame clones, with some not included. The sample has 150,000 to 200,000 clones; roughly 80% are singletons. The J gene is TRBJ1-1, the V gene TRBV27; perhaps TRBD1 as D (5 bases). This sequence was found in a man aged 30 to 45 in good health and CMV-seropositive. Sequencing used PBMCs. CDR3: CASSREDMNTEAFF. CDR3 DNA sequence: TGTGCCAGCAGTAGGGAGGACATGAACACTGAAGCTTTCTTT.